Each of the 2 T cell receptor beta chains below was sequenced from the same sample in a study of CD8 T cells in ankylosing spondylitis. In TCRdb, the 5' RACE reads were re-called with MiXCR into one record per CDR3 protein. The sample lists 200,000 or so distinct CDR3 sequences, roughly 25% occurring once. The sample consisted of blood, either unsorted or a sorted T cell fraction (not recorded which). Source of these receptors: a male donor with ankylosing spondylitis or in good health (not recorded which).

The V gene is TRBV5-1, the J gene TRBJ2-7, with 9 bases aligning to TRBD2. The junction had 7 bases not matched to a gene; V was cut back by 4 bases and J by 2 bases. The CDR3 is made up of 15 amino acids. Germline lookup yields CDR1 SGHRS and CDR2 YFSETQ. DNA of the CDR3: TGCGCCAGCAGCCCGGGCGGGACTAGCACCTACGAGCAGTACTTC. Amino acid sequence: CASSPGGTSTYEQYF.

Regarding this clonotype: A read error may explain this, as a much larger clone is one base away. This chain links TRBV20-1 with TRBJ2-1; TRBD2 aligns across 11 bases. Germline V gene sequence: CDR1 DFQATT, CDR2 SNEGSKA (reference sequence). This CDR3 contains 15 residues. The CDR3 DNA reads as TGCTGTGCGATTTTTCCGGGACTAGCGGAAAATGAGCAGTTCTTC. It codes for CCAIFPGLAENEQFF.